This T cell receptor (beta chain) was recorded in a study of human T cells and chemical hapten exposure. Study details: There were per-sample TCR yield variations, arising mainly from small pooled library volume differences.

Individual cDNA molecules (in the library) carried attached unique molecular identifiers. TCRdb fed the RACE reads into MiXCR, producing one record per CDR3 protein. Of some 45,000 distinct CDR3 sequences in the sample, about 4.5% were seen once. The CDR3 sequence is 15 residues long. V lost 6 bases and J lost 2, with 15 bases in between. Looked up from germline, CDR1 is MNHEY and CDR2 is SVGEGT. Sample time point: healthy volunteer bleed at 2 weeks. The study extracted total RNA from unfractionated whole blood. Study results and caveats: The number of TCRs above 1 in 1000 frequency did not change after DPC sensitization.

As concerns this clonotype: Its antigen remains unidentified.

The TCR comes from a human donor in good health. Some clones in this sample may be carry-over from other donors' samples. The sequencing sample was made of whole blood. The genes are TRBV6-2 or TRBV6-3 and TRBJ2-3; D unresolved. CDR3 sequence (DNA): TGTGCCAGCAGCCCAGCTCTTCGGTTCACAGATACGCAGTATTTT. Its translation: CASSPALRFTDTQYF.